The 32 T cell receptor beta chains below all came from one sample that was sequenced in a study of molecular identifiers for immune sequencing clone quantification. From the PCR reads, TCRdb called clonotypes with MiXCR, one entry per CDR3 protein. The sample contains over 300,000 distinct CDR3 sequences, under 25% of which appear only once. The sample taken for sequencing was naive CD8+ T cells from blood, with Jurkat cell RNA spiked in. Stated subset: FACS-sorted CD8+CD4-CCR7+CD45RA+ naive T cells. All receptors derive from a human donor in good health. Some libraries in this study had Jurkat cell RNA spiked in.

This clonotype was recorded at least ten times. This chain joins TRBV12-3 or TRBV12-4 and TRBJ2-4; D might be TRBD2 (6 bases). V lost 4 bases to trimming and J lost 1 base, with 20 bases between them. This CDR3 has 18 amino acids. The CDR3 spells CASSSRGGTGVAKNIQYF. CDR3 sequence (DNA): TGTGCCAGCAGTTCCCGTGGAGGGACGGGAGTGGCCAAAAACATTCAGTACTTC.

With regard to this clonotype: One end of the junction varies from germline; a read error may be responsible. The chain is built from TRBV4-3 and TRBJ2-7, with D perhaps matching TRBD1 or TRBD2 (5 bases each). The CDR3 has 14 residues. Germline-derived CDR1 and CDR2 are LGHNA and YSLEER. The CDR3 sequence is CASSQVLGGYEQHF. The CDR3 DNA follows: TGCGCCAGCAGCCAAGTTCTTGGGGGTTACGAGCAGCACTTC.

This clonotype turned up a few times. The chain is built from TRBV19 and TRBJ2-3; D may be TRBD1 (5 bases). The germline V and J ends were trimmed by 3 bases and 0 bases, with 10 bases remaining between them. The CDR3 has 15 residues. Germline CDR1 is LNHDA and CDR2 is SQIVND (reference sequence). The CDR3 loop reads CASSILGASTDTQYF. CDR3 sequence (DNA): TGTGCCAGTAGTATTTTAGGGGCTAGCACAGATACGCAGTATTTT.

This clonotype was detected a few times. The genes are TRBV4-3 and TRBJ2-2, with D possibly TRBD2 on 5 matching bases. The CDR3 runs 16 residues. The germline V gene encodes CDR1 LGHNA and CDR2 YSLEER. The ends were cut back, 3 bases at V and 6 bases at J, with 17 bases in the middle. CDR3 in DNA: TGCGCCAGCAGCCATCTAGCTTGGGGTTTAGCCGGGGAGCTGTTTTTT. Protein product: CASSHLAWGLAGELFF.

This clonotype was seen ten or more times. The chain carries TRBV7-2 and TRBJ1-6, with 9 bases lining up with TRBD1. Germline V CDR1 and CDR2: SGHTA, FQGNSA. The CDR3 spans 15 residues. Trimming removed 5 bases from V and 8 bases from J; junction bases left unmatched: 7. The CDR3 reads CASSEYGTGYSPLHF. CDR3 bases: TGTGCCAGCAGCGAATACGGGACAGGGTATTCACCCCTCCACTTT.

For this clonotype: Given a much more abundant clone one base away, this may be a read error. The rearrangement joins TRBV7-9 to TRBJ1-1, with unresolved D. The V and J ends lost 5 bases and 4 bases respectively, with 17 bases between them. This CDR3 comprises 15 residues. Germline V CDR1 and CDR2: SEHNR, FQNEAQ (reference sequence). CDR3 DNA sequence: TGTGCCAGCAGCGTTTATGGGGAGGGAAGCACTGAAGCTTTCTTT. Amino acids: CASSVYGEGSTEAFF. The entire variable domain, with the rest obtained from reference TRBV7-9 and TRBJ1-1, is as follows: DTGVSQNPRHKITKRGQNVTFRCDPISEHNRLYWYRQTLGQGPEFLTYFQNEAQLEKSRLLSDRFSAERPKGSFSTLEIQRTEQGDSAMYLCASSVYGEGSTEAFFGQGTRLTVV.

The table lists this clonotype with a few counts. The rearrangement joins TRBV25-1 to TRBJ1-5; D is undetermined. The germline V gene encodes CDR1 MGHDK and CDR2 SYGVNS. Trimming cost V 3 bases and J 5 bases, with 8 bases left between them. This CDR3 is 13 amino acids long. DNA of the CDR3: TGTGCCAGCAGTGAGGGTGGTTATCAGCCCCAGCATTTT. Translating it yields CASSEGGYQPQHF. The full variable domain, completed using reference TRBV25-1 and TRBJ1-5, is EADIYQTPRYLVIGTGKKITLECSQTMGHDKMYWYQQDPGMELHLIHYSYGVNSTEKGDLSSESTVSRIRTEHFPLTLESARPSHTSQYLCASSEGGYQPQHFGDGTRLSIL.

This clonotype occurred many times. The gene calls are TRBV27 and TRBJ1-1; D is possibly TRBD1 (5 bases). The V end was cut by 0 bases, the J end by 6 bases, with 17 bases between. The CDR3 runs to 16 residues. Per the germline V gene, CDR1 is MNHEY and CDR2 is SMNVEV (reference sequence). The CDR3 bases are TGTGCCAGCAGTTTATCGACTGGGACGGGGCCCTCTGAAGCTTTCTTT. Amino acids: CASSLSTGTGPSEAFF.

V and J are TRBV7-9 and TRBJ2-3; D is perhaps TRBD2 (6 bases). Germline V gene sequence: CDR1 SEHNR, CDR2 FQNEAQ (reference sequence). V was trimmed by 6 bases and J by 4 bases, leaving 32 bases between them. The CDR3 has 20 residues. DNA for the CDR3: TGTGCCAGCAGACCTAGTGCGTCGGGAGTAGCGAGAGGGCATGCAGATACGCAGTATTTT. Protein: CASRPSASGVARGHADTQYF.

This clonotype was observed a handful of times. The chain employs TRBV2 and TRBJ1-5; tentatively, D is TRBD1 (6 bases). Germline loops: CDR1 SNHLY, CDR2 FYNNEI. Trimming removed 6 bases from V and 3 bases from J, with 9 bases in between. The CDR3 contains 13 residues. The chain's CDR3 is CASRDSANQPQHF. The CDR3 bases are TGTGCCAGCAGGGACAGCGCCAATCAGCCCCAGCATTTT.

The rearrangement joins TRBV4-1 to TRBJ2-5; D may be TRBD2 (6 bases). The germline gives CDR1 MGHRA, CDR2 YSYEKL. The V and J ends lost 2 bases and 5 bases respectively, with 12 bases between them. The CDR3 contains 14 residues. CDR3 region: CASSQTSQWETQYF. The CDR3 coding sequence is TGCGCCAGCAGCCAAACTAGCCAATGGGAGACCCAGTACTTC.

This clonotype appeared many times. The V call is TRBV12-3 or TRBV12-4, the J call TRBJ2-5, with TRBD2 matching over 12 bases. This CDR3 contains 19 residues. The V and J ends lost 3 bases and 2 bases, in that order; junction bases with no gene match: 13. CDR3 in DNA: TGTGCCAGCAGTTTGCTCGCACTAGCGGGGGGCCCATTTCAAGAGACCCAGTACTTC. This encodes CASSLLALAGGPFQETQYF.

This clonotype turned up a few times. An end of the junction does not agree with germline; a read error may underlie this. This rearrangement joins TRBV6-5 to TRBJ2-1, with D uncertain. The germline gives CDR1 MNHEY, CDR2 SVGAGI. CDR3 length: 15 amino acids. CDR3 amino acids: CTSNYSAASYNEQFF. Written as DNA, the CDR3 is TGTACCAGCAATTACTCGGCGGCCTCCTACAATGAGCAGTTCTTC.

With regard to this clonotype: This may stem from a read error, because a much larger clone lies one nucleotide away. The chain combines TRBV7-9 with TRBJ2-7, with TRBD1 identical over 10 bases. The CDR3 is 14 amino acids. CDR1 is SEHNR and CDR2 is FQNEAQ in the germline V gene (reference sequence). The CDR3 region is CDSSHPDRGREQYF. The CDR3 coding sequence is TGTGACAGCAGCCACCCCGACAGGGGGCGCGAGCAGTACTTC.

This clonotype was seen only a few times. The V call is TRBV4-3, the J call TRBJ2-1; 9 nucleotides align to TRBD2. The V and J ends lost 4 bases and 9 bases, in that order; junction bases with no gene match: 7. The CDR3 totals 14 residues. Germline CDR1 is LGHNA and CDR2 is YSLEER. Here the CDR3 reads CASSRSNSGSEQFF. The CDR3 DNA follows: TGCGCCAGCAGCCGGTCCAATAGCGGGAGTGAGCAGTTCTTC.

In its sample, this clonotype was seen many times. The gene calls are TRBV6-2 or TRBV6-3 and TRBJ2-3, with 8 bases fitting TRBD2. This CDR3 comprises 15 residues. Germline assignment: CDR1 MNHEY and CDR2 SVGEGT. Trimming at V came to 4 bases and at J to 6 bases, leaving 9 bases not matched to a gene. DNA for the CDR3: TGTGCCAGCAGTTCCCTAGCGGGTTCTATCGATACGCAGTATTTT. It specifies CASSSLAGSIDTQYF.

This clonotype was recorded many times. V and J are TRBV20-1 and TRBJ2-7; no definite D call. The germline V and J ends were trimmed by 1 base and 1 base, with 8 bases remaining between them. This CDR3 spans 13 amino acids. Germline-derived CDR1 and CDR2 are DFQATT and SNEGSKA (reference sequence). CDR3 residues: CSARARSSYEQYF. The CDR3 region has the DNA TGCAGTGCTAGAGCGCGTAGTTCCTACGAGCAGTACTTC.

In this sample, this clonotype turned up many times. This chain links TRBV6-6 with TRBJ2-3; D call uncertain. Trimming removed 2 bases at V and 2 bases at J, with 11 bases between. This CDR3 has 15 amino acids. CDR1 and CDR2 (germline): MNHNY, SVGAGI (reference sequence). The CDR3 DNA is TGTGCCAGCAGTTACGTGAGCCCTACCACAGATACGCAGTATTTT. As protein: CASSYVSPTTDTQYF.

This clonotype was found a few times. This rearrangement joins TRBV7-2 to TRBJ2-7; TRBD2 aligns across 7 bases. The CDR3 sequence is 16 residues long. The V gene's germline CDR1 is SGHTA and CDR2 FQGNSA. V lost 4 bases to trimming and J lost 1 base; unmatched junction nucleotides: 10. The chain's CDR3 is CASSSIWEGSSYEQYF. The CDR3 DNA sequence: TGTGCCAGCAGCTCCATTTGGGAGGGTTCATCCTACGAGCAGTACTTC.

The chain is built from TRBV6-2 or TRBV6-3 and TRBJ2-1; no firm D call. Trimming pared 6 bases from V and 14 bases from J, leaving 11 bases between. Germline CDR1 reads MNHEY; CDR2 reads SVGEGT. The CDR3 runs 10 residues. CDR3 region: CASRGIWKFF. Here the CDR3 DNA reads TGTGCCAGCAGGGGGATTTGGAAGTTCTTC.

There are a few counts of this clonotype. This chain joins TRBV5-6 and TRBJ2-3, with TRBD2 matching 13 bases. The germline gives CDR1 SGHDT, CDR2 YYEEEE. Trimming removed 3 bases from V and 4 bases from J; junction bases left unmatched: 17. CDR3 length equals 20 residues. For the CDR3, the DNA is TGTGCCAGCAGCTCGGTGGGGACTAGCGGGGCCCCACTAGGCGCAGATACGCAGTATTTT. Translated: CASSSVGTSGAPLGADTQYF.

This clonotype was counted only a few times. This chain connects TRBV12-3 or TRBV12-4 to TRBJ2-1; D call uncertain. This CDR3 comprises 15 residues. V was trimmed by 0 bases and J by 4 bases, leaving 10 bases between them. CDR3 sequence (DNA): TGTGCCAGCAGTTTAGCGGGAAGTGGGTACAATGAGCAGTTCTTC. This codes for CASSLAGSGYNEQFF.

This clonotype was seen a few times. This chain joins TRBV6-2 or TRBV6-3 and TRBJ2-2; D not certain. This CDR3 is 12 amino acids long. Deletions cut 3 bases from V and 7 bases from J, with 6 bases between. In germline, CDR1 is MNHEY, CDR2 SVGEGT. CDR3 coding DNA: TGTGCCAGCAGTTATTGGAGCGGGGAGCTGTTTTTT. Protein sequence: CASSYWSGELFF.

The chain joins TRBV15 to TRBJ1-2; the D is unclear. The CDR3 contains 15 residues. CDR1 is LNHNV, CDR2 YYDKDF, per germline (reference sequence). Trimming stripped 1 base from V and 4 bases from J, with 13 bases between. The CDR3 DNA reads as TGTGCCACCAGCAGAGCCGAGACGGACTTCTATGGCTACACCTTC. Its translation is CATSRAETDFYGYTF.

For this clonotype: A read error may explain this, as a much larger clone is one base away. As the CDR3 is not closed by the conserved phenylalanine or tryptophan, this likely results from a read error. This chain joins TRBV2 and TRBJ2-5, with a weak D call TRBD2 (5 bases). The V gene's germline CDR1 is SNHLY and CDR2 FYNNEI. The ends were cut back, 7 bases at V and 2 bases at J, with 20 bases in the middle. The CDR3 sequence is 16 residues long. In nucleotides, the CDR3 is TGTGCCAGCACCCGAAGTTTGGAGGTCCCACAAGAGACCCAGTACTCC. Translating gives CASTRSLEVPQETQYS.

This clonotype was seen ten or more times. This chain uses TRBV6-5 with TRBJ2-3; 9 nucleotides line up with TRBD2. This CDR3 contains 16 residues. V lost 5 bases to trimming and J lost 2 bases; unmatched junction nucleotides: 8. Germline-derived CDR1 and CDR2 are MNHEY and SVGAGI. The CDR3 spells CASSDEASGITDTQYF. The CDR3, as DNA: TGTGCCAGCAGTGACGAGGCTAGCGGGATCACAGATACGCAGTATTTT.

This clonotype appeared a few times. The chain links TRBV6-2 or TRBV6-3 to TRBJ2-2; 11 nucleotides align to TRBD2. The CDR3 has 18 residues. The germline V gene encodes CDR1 MNHEY and CDR2 SVGEGT. Trimming at V came to 0 bases and at J to 0 bases, leaving 3 bases not matched to a gene. CDR3 amino acids: CASSYSRLAGSNTGELFF. CDR3 sequence (DNA): TGTGCCAGCAGTTACTCACGACTAGCGGGATCGAACACCGGGGAGCTGTTTTTT.

V gene TRBV27 combines with J gene TRBJ2-7; 12 bases are shared with TRBD1. In germline, CDR1 is MNHEY, CDR2 SMNVEV (reference sequence). This CDR3 contains 18 residues. The J segment lost 2 bases and the V segment lost 2 bases, leaving 10 bases of the junction unmatched. The DNA for the CDR3 is TGTGCCAGCAGTTTAAAACCCGGGACAGGGGGCGCCGCCTACGAGCAGTACTTC. The encoded protein is CASSLKPGTGGAAYEQYF.

This clonotype was seen ten or more times. This sequence joins TRBV14 and TRBJ1-1; a possible D gene is TRBD1 (5 bases). The germline gives CDR1 SGHDN, CDR2 FVKESK. The CDR3 is made up of 14 amino acids. V lost 6 bases, J lost 0 bases, and 11 bases lay in between. The CDR3 here is CASRQDTLNTEAFF. The CDR3 coding sequence is TGTGCCAGCAGACAGGACACATTGAACACTGAAGCTTTCTTT.

This clonotype has just a few counts. The chain links TRBV4-3 to TRBJ1-6; TRBD1 is a possible D gene (5 bases). Germline values: CDR1 LGHNA, CDR2 YSLEER. V lost 0 bases to trimming and J lost 7 bases, with 19 bases between them. The CDR3 loop spans 18 amino acids. CDR3 loop: CASSQDSSLFGTNSPLHF. Written as DNA, the CDR3 is TGCGCCAGCAGCCAAGATTCGAGCCTCTTTGGGACCAATTCACCCCTCCACTTT.

This clonotype appeared many times. The chain carries TRBV4-3 and TRBJ1-6, with 7 positions matching TRBD1. The germline CDR1 and CDR2 sequences are LGHNA and YSLEER. With V trimmed by 0 bases and J by 6 bases, 5 bases remained unmatched. The CDR3 runs 16 residues. CDR3 residues: CASSQDWQGVNSPLHF. The CDR3 DNA is TGCGCCAGCAGCCAAGATTGGCAGGGGGTTAATTCACCCCTCCACTTT.

Regarding this clonotype: A junction end diverges from the germline sequence, so it may reflect a read error. V is TRBV11-3 and J is TRBJ2-2; D is perhaps TRBD1 or TRBD2 (6 bases each). Per the germline V gene, CDR1 is SGHNT and CDR2 is YENEEA. The CDR3 consists of 16 residues. CDR3 nucleotides: TGTGCCAGCAGCCCTCTTAGGGGGGAGAATGGCGGGGAGCTGGTTTTT. Protein: CASSPLRGENGGELVF. The complete variable domain, with remaining parts taken from reference TRBV11-3 and TRBJ2-2, reads EAGVVQSPRYKIIEKKQPVAFWCNPISGHNTLYWYLQNLGQGPELLIRYENEEAVDDSQLPKDRFSAERLKGVDSTLKIQPAELGDSAVYLCASSPLRGENGGELVFGEGSRLTVL.